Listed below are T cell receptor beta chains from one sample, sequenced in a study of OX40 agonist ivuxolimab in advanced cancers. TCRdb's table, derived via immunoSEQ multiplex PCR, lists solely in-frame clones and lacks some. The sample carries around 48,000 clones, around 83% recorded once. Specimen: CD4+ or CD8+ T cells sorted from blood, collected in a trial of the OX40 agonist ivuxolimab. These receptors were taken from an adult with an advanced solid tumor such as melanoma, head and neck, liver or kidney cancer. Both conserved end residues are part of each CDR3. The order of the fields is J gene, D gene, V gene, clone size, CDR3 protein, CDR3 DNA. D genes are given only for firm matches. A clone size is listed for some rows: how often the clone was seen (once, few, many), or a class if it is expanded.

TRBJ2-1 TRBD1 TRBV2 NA CASSRDRDEQFF TGTGCCAGCAGTAGGGACAGGGATGAGCAGTTCTTC
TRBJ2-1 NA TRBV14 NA CASSRDSTPYNEQFF TGTGCCAGCAGCCGTGACTCGACTCCGTACAATGAGCAGTTCTTC
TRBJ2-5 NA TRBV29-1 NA CSVEDRQYQETQYF TGCAGCGTTGAGGACAGACAGTACCAAGAGACCCAGTACTTC
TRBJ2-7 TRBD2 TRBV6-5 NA CASSPGRAGGEQYF TGTGCCAGCAGCCCGGGGAGAGCGGGAGGGGAGCAGTACTTC
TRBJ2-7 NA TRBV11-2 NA CASSLGPQGYEQYF TGTGCCAGCAGCTTAGGACCTCAGGGTTACGAGCAGTACTTC
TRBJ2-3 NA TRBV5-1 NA CASSSRPTDTQYF TGCGCCAGCAGCTCTCGACCGACAGATACGCAGTATTTT
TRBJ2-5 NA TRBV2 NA CASTYQGIQETQYF TGTGCCAGTACCTATCAGGGGATACAAGAGACCCAGTACTTC
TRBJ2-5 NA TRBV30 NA CAWSRKGQGWEKTQYF TGTGCCTGGAGTCGAAAGGGGCAAGGATGGGAAAAGACCCAGTACTTC
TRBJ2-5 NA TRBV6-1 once CASSEKGQETQYF TGTGCCAGCAGTGAAAAGGGTCAAGAGACCCAGTACTTC
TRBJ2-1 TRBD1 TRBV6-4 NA CASSWTGGNEQFF TGTGCCAGCAGTTGGACAGGGGGCAATGAGCAGTTCTTC
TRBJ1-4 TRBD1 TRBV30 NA CAWGRGRFDEKLFF TGTGCCTGGGGAAGGGGGCGGTTCGATGAAAAACTGTTTTTT
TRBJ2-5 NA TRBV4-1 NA CASSQGISETQYF TGCGCCAGCAGCCAGGGGATTTCAGAGACCCAGTACTTC
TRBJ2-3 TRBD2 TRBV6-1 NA CASSDGSGRVNTQYF TGTGCCAGCAGTGACGGTAGCGGGAGAGTAAATACGCAGTATTTT
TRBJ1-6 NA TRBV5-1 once CASSLEGPSNNSPLHF TGCGCCAGCAGCTTGGAGGGGCCCTCTAATAATTCACCCCTCCACTTT
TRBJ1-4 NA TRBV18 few CASFRDVNEKLFF TGTGCCAGCTTCCGGGACGTTAATGAAAAACTGTTTTTT
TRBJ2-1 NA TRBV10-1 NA CASSRVTGNEQFF TGCGCCAGCAGTCGGGTTACGGGTAATGAGCAGTTCTTC
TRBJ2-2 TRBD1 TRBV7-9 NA CASSSGQGTTGELFF TGTGCCAGCAGCTCGGGACAGGGGACCACCGGGGAGCTGTTTTTT
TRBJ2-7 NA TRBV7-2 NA CASSFDGMGSYEQYF TGTGCCAGCAGCTTCGACGGGATGGGCTCCTACGAGCAGTACTTC
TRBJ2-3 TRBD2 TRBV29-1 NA CSVEVRERGTDTQYF TGCAGCGTTGAAGTAAGGGAGCGGGGTACAGATACGCAGTATTTT
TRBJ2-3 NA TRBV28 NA CAIQRTLTLTDTQYF TGTGCCATCCAGCGGACGCTAACCCTCACAGATACGCAGTATTTT
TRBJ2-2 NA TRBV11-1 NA CASSLDGAVNTGELFF TGTGCCAGCAGCTTAGACGGGGCCGTCAACACCGGGGAGCTGTTTTTT
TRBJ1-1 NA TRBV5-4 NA CASSLLDVSEAFF TGTGCCAGCAGTCTCCTTGATGTGTCTGAAGCTTTCTTT
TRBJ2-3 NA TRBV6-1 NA CASSARRHADTQYF TGTGCCAGCAGTGCCCGGAGGCACGCGGATACGCAGTATTTT
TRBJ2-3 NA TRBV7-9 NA CASSPFSDTQYF TGTGCCAGCAGCCCCTTTTCAGATACGCAGTATTTT
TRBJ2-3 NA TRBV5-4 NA CASSATSGSTDTQYF TGTGCCAGCAGCGCGACAAGCGGAAGCACAGATACGCAGTATTTT
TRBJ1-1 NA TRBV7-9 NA CASSFGGFAEAFF TGTGCCAGCAGTTTCGGCGGTTTCGCGGAAGCTTTCTTT
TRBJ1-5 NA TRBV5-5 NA CASSLAEDQPQHF TGTGCCAGCAGCTTGGCGGAAGATCAGCCCCAGCATTTT
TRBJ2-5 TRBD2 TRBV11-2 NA CASSPLRTSGRYRRETQYF TGTGCCAGCAGCCCCCTGAGGACTAGCGGGAGGTACAGGCGAGAGACCCAGTACTTC
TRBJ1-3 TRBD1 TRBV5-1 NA CASSRQGALSGNTIYF TGCGCCAGCAGCCGACAGGGGGCGCTCTCTGGAAACACCATATATTTT
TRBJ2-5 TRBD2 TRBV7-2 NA CASSTLAGGPGTQYF TGTGCCAGCAGCACTCTAGCGGGAGGGCCGGGGACCCAGTACTTC
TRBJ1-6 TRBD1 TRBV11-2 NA CASRVETGRGSPLHF TGTGCCAGCAGGGTCGAGACAGGGCGGGGTTCACCCCTCCACTTT
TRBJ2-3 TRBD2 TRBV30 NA CAWVRSGNTDTQYF TGTGCCTGGGTCCGAAGCGGGAACACAGATACGCAGTATTTT
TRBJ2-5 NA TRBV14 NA CASSQDPPGRGQETQYF TGTGCCAGCAGCCAAGATCCCCCCGGACGTGGGCAAGAGACCCAGTACTTC
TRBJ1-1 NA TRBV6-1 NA CASSDDFRNTEAFF TGTGCCAGCAGTGACGATTTTAGGAACACTGAAGCTTTCTTT
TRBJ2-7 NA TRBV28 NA CASSSGGVDHEQYF TGTGCCAGCAGTTCCGGGGGTGTGGACCACGAGCAGTACTTC
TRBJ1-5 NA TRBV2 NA CASSEGQGWDNQPQHF TGTGCCAGCAGTGAGGGCCAGGGCTGGGACAATCAGCCCCAGCATTTT
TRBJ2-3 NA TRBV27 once CASSLDTDTQYF TGTGCCAGCAGCTTAGACACAGATACGCAGTATTTT
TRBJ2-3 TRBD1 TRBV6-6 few CASSQGQGRGTQYF TGTGCCAGCAGCCAAGGACAGGGGAGGGGAACGCAGTATTTT
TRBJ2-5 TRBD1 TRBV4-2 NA CASSQSTGSYQETQYF TGTGCCAGCAGCCAATCGACAGGGTCGTACCAAGAGACCCAGTACTTC
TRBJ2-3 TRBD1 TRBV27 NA CASSLQGARFDTQYF TGTGCCAGCAGTTTACAGGGGGCAAGGTTCGATACGCAGTATTTT
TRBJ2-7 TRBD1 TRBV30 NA CAWRKKQGRPYEQYF TGTGCCTGGAGAAAAAAACAGGGGCGGCCCTACGAGCAGTACTTC
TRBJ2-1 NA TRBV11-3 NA CASSPTGLAFSEQFF TGTGCCAGCAGCCCAACGGGGCTAGCGTTCAGTGAGCAGTTCTTC
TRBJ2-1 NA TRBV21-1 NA CASYAEQFF TGTGCCAGCTATGCTGAGCAGTTCTTC
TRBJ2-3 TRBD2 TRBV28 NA CASSPNMGLAGSGFPDTQYF TGTGCCAGCAGCCCTAATATGGGACTAGCGGGATCCGGGTTTCCAGATACGCAGTATTTT
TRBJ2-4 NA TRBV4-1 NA CASSQGGDSIAKNIQYF TGCGCCAGCAGCCAAGGGGGGGACAGTATAGCCAAAAACATTCAGTACTTC